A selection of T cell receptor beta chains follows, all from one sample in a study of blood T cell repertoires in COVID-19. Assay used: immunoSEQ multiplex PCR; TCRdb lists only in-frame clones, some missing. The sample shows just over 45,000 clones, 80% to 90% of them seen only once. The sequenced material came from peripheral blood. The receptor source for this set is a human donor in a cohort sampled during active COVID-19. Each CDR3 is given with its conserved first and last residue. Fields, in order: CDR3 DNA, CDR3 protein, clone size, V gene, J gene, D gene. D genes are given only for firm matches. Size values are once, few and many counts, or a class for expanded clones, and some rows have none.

TGCGCCAGCAGCTTGGACAGGGTCAATGGAAACACCATATATTTT	CASSLDRVNGNTIYF	NA	TRBV5-1	TRBJ1-3	NA
TGTGCCAGCAGTTTACTACATGAGCAGTTCTTC	CASSLLHEQFF	NA	TRBV27	TRBJ2-1	NA
TGTGCCAGCAGCTCTCTAGATACGCAGTATTTT	CASSSLDTQYF	NA	TRBV13	TRBJ2-3	NA
TGTGCCAGCAGAGTACAGGGGTACACAGATACGCAGTATTTT	CASRVQGYTDTQYF	NA	TRBV28	TRBJ2-3	TRBD1
TGTGCCAGCAGTCAGGACCAGGGATTGGGGGAGACCCAGTACTTC	CASSQDQGLGETQYF	NA	TRBV9	TRBJ2-5	NA
TGCGCCAGCAGCCTCAACAGGGGGGGTTCCGAGAACACTGAAGCTTTCTTT	CASSLNRGGSENTEAFF	NA	TRBV5-1	TRBJ1-1	TRBD1
TGTGCCAGCAGCACGGTAGCGGGAGAACTGTATACGCAGTATTTT	CASSTVAGELYTQYF	NA	TRBV28	TRBJ2-3	TRBD2
TGTGCCAGCAGCGGGCGGACAGGTCGCAATCAGCCCCAGCATTTT	CASSGRTGRNQPQHF	NA	TRBV7-8	TRBJ1-5	TRBD1
TGTGCCAGCAGTTTACCCGGACTAGCGGGAGGGTTGGGCTCCTACAATGAGCAGTTCTTC	CASSLPGLAGGLGSYNEQFF	NA	TRBV27	TRBJ2-1	TRBD2
TGTGCCAGCAGTGACGGACAGAGTCTTAATGAAAAACTGTTTTTT	CASSDGQSLNEKLFF	NA	TRBV6-1	TRBJ1-4	NA
TGTGCCAGCACCCCCGGGGGGAGGAACACTGAAGCTTTCTTT	CASTPGGRNTEAFF	NA	TRBV28	TRBJ1-1	NA
TGTGCCAGCAGTCGAACGGAGAGCTACGAGCAGTACTTC	CASSRTESYEQYF	NA	TRBV12-3/TRBV12-4	TRBJ2-7	NA
TGTGCCAGCAGTGATGGAGGGGCCGGGGGAGAGACCCAGTACTTC	CASSDGGAGGETQYF	NA	TRBV2	TRBJ2-5	NA
TGTGCCAGCAGGCCTGGGGCAGGGTTGGGCAATGAGCAGTTCTTC	CASRPGAGLGNEQFF	NA	TRBV2	TRBJ2-1	NA
TGTGCCTGGAGACGCTCAACACCCTACAATGAGCAGTTCTTC	CAWRRSTPYNEQFF	NA	TRBV30	TRBJ2-1	NA
TGTGCCAGCTCACCCCAACGTCCCAAGGGAGGGGAAAAACTGTTTTTT	CASSPQRPKGGEKLFF	few	TRBV18	TRBJ1-4	NA
TGCAGCGTTGAAGGCCTAGCGGGATCTAGGGGGGAGCTGTTTTTT	CSVEGLAGSRGELFF	NA	TRBV29-1	TRBJ2-2	TRBD2
TGTGCCAGCAGCCAGGGACAGGGGAAAGAGACCCAGTACTTC	CASSQGQGKETQYF	NA	TRBV7-8	TRBJ2-5	TRBD1
TGTGCCAGCAGGAGGACAGGGGAGAACACAGATACGCAGTATTTT	CASRRTGENTDTQYF	NA	TRBV2	TRBJ2-3	TRBD1
TGCGCCAGCAGCCAAGAAGATAGCGGGAGGTTAGGAGAGACCCAGTACTTC	CASSQEDSGRLGETQYF	NA	TRBV4-1	TRBJ2-5	TRBD2
TGTGCCAGCAGCCCCGGGTCCCCTCTCTACGAGCAGTACTTC	CASSPGSPLYEQYF	NA	TRBV7-8	TRBJ2-7	NA
TGCAGTGCTAGTAGGGCGAGCCGACAGAGAAGCTCCTACGAGCAGTACTTC	CSASRASRQRSSYEQYF	NA	TRBV20-1	TRBJ2-7	NA
TGTGCCAGCAGTTTCACCGGGACAGATAGCAATCAGCCCCAGCATTTT	CASSFTGTDSNQPQHF	NA	TRBV2	TRBJ1-5	TRBD1